This T cell receptor beta chain was observed in a study of response to subunit inactivated influenza vaccine. Study-wide results and caveats: It was suggested by the authors that few new T cells are recruited by each seasonal influenza vaccination.

TCRdb reprocessed the RT-PCR reads with MiXCR, giving one entry per CDR3 protein. The profile shows roughly 290,000 distinct CDR3 sequences, about a fifth of them singletons. V lost 3 bases and J lost 3; bases outside the gene matches: 4. Germline CDR1 reads LGHNA; CDR2 reads YSLEER. This CDR3 region has 14 residues. About this clonotype: Antigen specificity is unknown.

The V call is TRBV4-3, the J call TRBJ1-1; 7 bases line up with TRBD1. The clonotype was recovered from a man in his fifties or sixties who received an inactivated influenza vaccine. The source material was PBMCs from blood, sampled about 20 months after vaccination. The DNA for the CDR3 is TGCGCCAGCAGCCAGACAGGGTATGACACTGAAGCTTTCTTT. Its protein is CASSQTGYDTEAFF.